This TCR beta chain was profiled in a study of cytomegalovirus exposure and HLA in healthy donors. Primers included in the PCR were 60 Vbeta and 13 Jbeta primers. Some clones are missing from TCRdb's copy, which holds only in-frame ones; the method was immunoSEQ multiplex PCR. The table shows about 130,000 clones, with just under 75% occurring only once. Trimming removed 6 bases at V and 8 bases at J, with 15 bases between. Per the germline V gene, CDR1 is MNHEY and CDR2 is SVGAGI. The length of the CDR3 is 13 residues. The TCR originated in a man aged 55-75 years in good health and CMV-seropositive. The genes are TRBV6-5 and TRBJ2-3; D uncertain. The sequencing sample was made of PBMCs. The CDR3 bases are TGTGCCAGCAGGAGCCTCGGCCCGGGTACGCAGTATTTT. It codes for CASRSLGPGTQYF.